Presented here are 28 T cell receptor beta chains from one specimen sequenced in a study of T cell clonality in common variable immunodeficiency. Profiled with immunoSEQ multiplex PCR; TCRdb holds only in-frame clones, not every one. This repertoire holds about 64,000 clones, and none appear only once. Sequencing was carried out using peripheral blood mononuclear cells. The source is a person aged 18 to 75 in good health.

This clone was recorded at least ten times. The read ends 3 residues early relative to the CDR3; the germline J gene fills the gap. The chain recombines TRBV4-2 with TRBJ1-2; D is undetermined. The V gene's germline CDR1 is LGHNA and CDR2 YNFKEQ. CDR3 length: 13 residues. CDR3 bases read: TGTGCCAGCAGCCAAGTGATCCCGGGGGGC. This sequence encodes CASSQVIPGG. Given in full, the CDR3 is CASSQVIPGGYTF.

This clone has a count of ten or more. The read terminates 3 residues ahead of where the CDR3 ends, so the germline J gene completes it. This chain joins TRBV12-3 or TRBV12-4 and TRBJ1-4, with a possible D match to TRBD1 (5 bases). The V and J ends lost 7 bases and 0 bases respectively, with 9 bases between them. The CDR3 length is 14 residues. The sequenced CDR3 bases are TGTGCCAGCAAGGGGAGCCCAACTAATGAAAAA. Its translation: CASKGSPTNEK. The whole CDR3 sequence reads CASKGSPTNEKLFF.

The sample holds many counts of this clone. The sequenced part of the CDR3 DNA is TGTGCCAGTAGTATAGATCCATGGCAGCTAACGGGTCAGCCC. The encoded protein is CASSIDPWQLTGQP. The full CDR3 sequence reads CASSIDPWQLTGQPQHF. This chain uses TRBV19 with TRBJ1-5; no firm D call. The read terminates 3 residues before the CDR3 end, so the remaining end is supplied by the germline J gene. The V end lost 0 bases, the J end lost 6 bases, and 18 bases lay between the germline ends. Germline CDR1 reads LNHDA; CDR2 reads SQIVND (reference sequence). The CDR3 runs 17 residues.

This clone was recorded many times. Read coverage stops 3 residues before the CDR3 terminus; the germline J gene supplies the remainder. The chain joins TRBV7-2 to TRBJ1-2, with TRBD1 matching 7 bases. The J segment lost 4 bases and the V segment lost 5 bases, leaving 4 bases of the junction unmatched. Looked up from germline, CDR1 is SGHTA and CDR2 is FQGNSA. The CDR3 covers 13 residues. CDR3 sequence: CASSPGTAYGYTF. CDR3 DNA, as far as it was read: TGTGCCAGCAGCCCGGGGACAGCCTATGGC.

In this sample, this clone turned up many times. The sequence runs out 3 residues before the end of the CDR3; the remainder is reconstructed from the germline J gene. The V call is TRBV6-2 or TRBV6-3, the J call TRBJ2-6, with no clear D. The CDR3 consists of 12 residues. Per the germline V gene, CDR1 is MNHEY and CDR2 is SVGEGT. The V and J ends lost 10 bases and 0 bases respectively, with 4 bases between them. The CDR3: CAIHSGANVLTF. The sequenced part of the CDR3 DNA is TGTGCCATTCACTCTGGGGCCAACGTC.

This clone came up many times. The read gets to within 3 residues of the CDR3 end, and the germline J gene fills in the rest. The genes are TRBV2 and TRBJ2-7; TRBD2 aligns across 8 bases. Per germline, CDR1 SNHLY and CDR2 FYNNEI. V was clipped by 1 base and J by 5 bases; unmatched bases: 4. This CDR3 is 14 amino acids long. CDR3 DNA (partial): TGTGCCAGCAGTGAAGGGCGGGAGGTCCACGAG. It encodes CASSEGREVHE. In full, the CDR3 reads CASSEGREVHEQYF.

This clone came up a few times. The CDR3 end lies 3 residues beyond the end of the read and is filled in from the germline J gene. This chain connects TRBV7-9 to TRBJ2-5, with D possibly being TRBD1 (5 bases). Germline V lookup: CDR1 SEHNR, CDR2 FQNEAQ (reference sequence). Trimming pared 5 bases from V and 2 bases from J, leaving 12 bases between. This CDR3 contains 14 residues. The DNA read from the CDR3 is TGTGCCAGCAGCCAAGACAGTCTACAAGAGACC. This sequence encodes CASSQDSLQET. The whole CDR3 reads CASSQDSLQETQYF.

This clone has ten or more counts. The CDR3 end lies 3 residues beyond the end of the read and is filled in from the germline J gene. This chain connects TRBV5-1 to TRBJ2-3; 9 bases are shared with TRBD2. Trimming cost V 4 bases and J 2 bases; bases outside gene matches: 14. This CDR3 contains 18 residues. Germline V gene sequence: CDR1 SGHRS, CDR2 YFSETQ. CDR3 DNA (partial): TGCGCCAGCAGCCCCCGCGGTAGCGGGGGAGGATTCACAGATACG. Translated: CASSPRGSGGGFTDT. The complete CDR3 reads CASSPRGSGGGFTDTQYF. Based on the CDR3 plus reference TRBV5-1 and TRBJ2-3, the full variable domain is KAGVTQTPRYLIKTRGQQVTLSCSPISGHRSVSWYQQTPGQGLQFLFEYFSETQRNKGNFPGRFSGRQFSNSRSEMNVSTLELGDSALYLCASSPRGSGGGFTDTQYFGPGTRLTVL.

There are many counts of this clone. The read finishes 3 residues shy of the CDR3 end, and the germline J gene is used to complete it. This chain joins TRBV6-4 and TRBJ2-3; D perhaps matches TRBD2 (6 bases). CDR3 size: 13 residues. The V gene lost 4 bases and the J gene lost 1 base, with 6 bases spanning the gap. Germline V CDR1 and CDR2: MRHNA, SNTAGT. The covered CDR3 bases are TGTGCCAGCAGTGCTAGCGGCACAGATACG. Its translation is CASSASGTDT. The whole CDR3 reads CASSASGTDTQYF.

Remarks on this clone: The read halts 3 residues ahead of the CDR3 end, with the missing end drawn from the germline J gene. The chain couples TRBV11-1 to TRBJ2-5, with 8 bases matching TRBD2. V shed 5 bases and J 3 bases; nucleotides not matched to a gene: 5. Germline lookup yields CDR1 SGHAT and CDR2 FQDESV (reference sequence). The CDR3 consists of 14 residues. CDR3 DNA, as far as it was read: TGTGCCAGCAGCCCGCCGGGGGGGGAAGAGACC. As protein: CASSPPGGEET. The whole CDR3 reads CASSPPGGEETQYF.

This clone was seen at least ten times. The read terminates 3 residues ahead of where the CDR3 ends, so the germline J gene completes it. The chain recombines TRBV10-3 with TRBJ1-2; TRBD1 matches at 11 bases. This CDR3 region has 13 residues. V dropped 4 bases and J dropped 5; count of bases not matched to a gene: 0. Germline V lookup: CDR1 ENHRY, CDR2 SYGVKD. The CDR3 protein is CAISGDRGYGYTF. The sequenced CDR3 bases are TGTGCCATCAGTGGGGACAGGGGGTATGGC.

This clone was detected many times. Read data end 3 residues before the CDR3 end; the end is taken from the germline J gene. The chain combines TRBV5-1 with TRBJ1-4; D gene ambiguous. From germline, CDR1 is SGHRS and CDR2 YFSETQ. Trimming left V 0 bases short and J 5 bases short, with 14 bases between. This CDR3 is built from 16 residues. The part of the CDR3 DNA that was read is TGCGCCAGCAGCTTGGCCGGAGTAGGAGGGAATGAAAAA. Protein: CASSLAGVGGNEK. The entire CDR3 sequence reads CASSLAGVGGNEKLFF.

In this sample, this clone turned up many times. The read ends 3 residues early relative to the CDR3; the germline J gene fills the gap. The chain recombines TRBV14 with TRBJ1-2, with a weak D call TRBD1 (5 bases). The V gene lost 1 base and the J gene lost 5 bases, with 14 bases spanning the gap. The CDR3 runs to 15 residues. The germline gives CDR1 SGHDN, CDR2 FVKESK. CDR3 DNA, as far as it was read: TGTGCCAGCAGCCAAGGAGGGAGTTCAGGGTATGGC. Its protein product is CASSQGGSSGYG. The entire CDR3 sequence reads CASSQGGSSGYGYTF.

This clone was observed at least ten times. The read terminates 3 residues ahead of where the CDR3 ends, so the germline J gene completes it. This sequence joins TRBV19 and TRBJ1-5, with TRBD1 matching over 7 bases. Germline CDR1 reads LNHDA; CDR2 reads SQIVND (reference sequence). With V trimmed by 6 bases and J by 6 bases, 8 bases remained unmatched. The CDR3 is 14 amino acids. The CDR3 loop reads CASSRQGLVQPQHF. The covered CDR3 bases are TGTGCCAGTAGCAGACAGGGTCTGGTTCAGCCC.

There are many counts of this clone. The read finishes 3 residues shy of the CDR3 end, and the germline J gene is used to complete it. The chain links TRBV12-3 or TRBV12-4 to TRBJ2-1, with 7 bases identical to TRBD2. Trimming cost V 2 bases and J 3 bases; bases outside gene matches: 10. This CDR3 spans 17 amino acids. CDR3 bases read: TGTGCCAGCAGTTTAACTAGCGTAGGAATCGGCTACAATGAG. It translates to CASSLTSVGIGYNE. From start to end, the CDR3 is CASSLTSVGIGYNEQFF.

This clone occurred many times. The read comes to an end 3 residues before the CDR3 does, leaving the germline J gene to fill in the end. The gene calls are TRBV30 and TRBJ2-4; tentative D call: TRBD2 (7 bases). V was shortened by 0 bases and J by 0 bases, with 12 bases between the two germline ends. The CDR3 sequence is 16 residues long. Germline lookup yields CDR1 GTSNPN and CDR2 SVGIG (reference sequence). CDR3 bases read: TGTGCCTGGAGTGTCTTGGGGGGGCTAGCCAAAAACATT. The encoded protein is CAWSVLGGLAKNI. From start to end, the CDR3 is CAWSVLGGLAKNIQYF.

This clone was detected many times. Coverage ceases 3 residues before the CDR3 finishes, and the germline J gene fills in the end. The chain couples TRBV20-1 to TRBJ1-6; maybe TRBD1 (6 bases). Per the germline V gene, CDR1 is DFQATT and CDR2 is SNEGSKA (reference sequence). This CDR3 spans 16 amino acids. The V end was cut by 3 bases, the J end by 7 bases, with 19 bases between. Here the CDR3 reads CSARGQPTRWNSPLHF. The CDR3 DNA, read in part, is TGCAGTGCTAGGGGACAACCAACCCGCTGGAATTCACCC.

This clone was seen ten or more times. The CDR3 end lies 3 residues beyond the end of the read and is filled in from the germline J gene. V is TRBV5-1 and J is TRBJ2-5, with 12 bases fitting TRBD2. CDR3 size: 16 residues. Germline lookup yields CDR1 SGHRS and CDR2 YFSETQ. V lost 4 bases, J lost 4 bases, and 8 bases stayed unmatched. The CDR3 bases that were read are TGCGCCAGCAGCATACCTAGCGGGAGGGCCCCAGAGACC. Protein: CASSIPSGRAPET. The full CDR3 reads CASSIPSGRAPETQYF.

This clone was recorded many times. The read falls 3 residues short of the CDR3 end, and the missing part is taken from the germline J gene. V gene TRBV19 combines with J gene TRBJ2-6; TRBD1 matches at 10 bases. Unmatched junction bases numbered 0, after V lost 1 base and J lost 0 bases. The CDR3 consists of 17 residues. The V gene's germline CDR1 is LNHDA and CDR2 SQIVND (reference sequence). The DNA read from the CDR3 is TGTGCCAGTAGTATAGGGACAGGGGGCTCTGGGGCCAACGTC. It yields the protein CASSIGTGGSGANV. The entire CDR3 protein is CASSIGTGGSGANVLTF.

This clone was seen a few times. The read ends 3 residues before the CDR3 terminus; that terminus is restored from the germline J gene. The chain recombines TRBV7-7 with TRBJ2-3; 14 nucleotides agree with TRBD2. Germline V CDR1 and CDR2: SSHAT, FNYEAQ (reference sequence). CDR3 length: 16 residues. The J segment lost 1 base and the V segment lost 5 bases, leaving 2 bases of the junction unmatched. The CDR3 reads CASSPGLAGGTDTQYF. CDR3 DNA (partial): TGTGCCAGCAGCCCGGGACTAGCGGGGGGCACAGATACG.

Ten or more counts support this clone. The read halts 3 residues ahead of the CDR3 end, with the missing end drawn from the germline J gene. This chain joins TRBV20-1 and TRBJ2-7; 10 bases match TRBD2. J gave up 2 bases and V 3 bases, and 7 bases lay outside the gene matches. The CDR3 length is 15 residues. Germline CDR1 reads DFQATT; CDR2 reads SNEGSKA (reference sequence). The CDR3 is CSASRGLAPTYEQYF. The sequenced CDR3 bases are TGCAGTGCTAGTCGGGGACTAGCGCCTACCTACGAG.

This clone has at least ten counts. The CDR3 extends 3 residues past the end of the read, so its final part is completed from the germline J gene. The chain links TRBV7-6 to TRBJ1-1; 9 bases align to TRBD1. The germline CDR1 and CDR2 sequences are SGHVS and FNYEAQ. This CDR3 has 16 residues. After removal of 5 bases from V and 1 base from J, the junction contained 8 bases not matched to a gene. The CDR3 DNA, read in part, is TGTGCCAGCAGCCCGCGGGACAGGGCGCGGAACACTGAA. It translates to CASSPRDRARNTE. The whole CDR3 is CASSPRDRARNTEAFF.

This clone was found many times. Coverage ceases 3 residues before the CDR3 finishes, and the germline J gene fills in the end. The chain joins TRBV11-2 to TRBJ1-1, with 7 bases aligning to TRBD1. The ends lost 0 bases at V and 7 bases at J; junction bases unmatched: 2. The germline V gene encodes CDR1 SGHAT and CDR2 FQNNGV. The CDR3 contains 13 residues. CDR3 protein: CASSLDSGGEAFF. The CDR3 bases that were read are TGTGCCAGCAGCTTAGATTCAGGGGGTGAA.

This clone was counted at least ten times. Partial CDR3 DNA: TGCAGTGCTAGAGATAGCAGAGCCTCGGAGACC. Amino acid sequence: CSARDSRASET. The full CDR3 protein is CSARDSRASETQYF. The gene calls are TRBV20-1 and TRBJ2-5, with D unclear. The read ends 3 residues shy of where the CDR3 ends; the end is completed using the germline J gene. Germline lookup yields CDR1 DFQATT and CDR2 SNEGSKA (reference sequence). The CDR3 consists of 14 residues. Trimming shortened V by 0 bases and J by 5 bases, and 13 bases separated the two germline ends.

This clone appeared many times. CDR3 DNA, as far as it was read: TGCAGTGCTTCAGCGGGAGGGCCGCCAGATACG. Its translation is CSASAGGPPDT. The full CDR3 protein is CSASAGGPPDTQYF. The rearrangement uses TRBV20-1 and TRBJ2-3, with 10 bases matching TRBD2. Read data end 3 residues before the CDR3 end; the end is taken from the germline J gene. The CDR3 loop spans 14 amino acids. Losses at the gene ends were 5 bases for V and 4 bases for J; bases not matched to a gene: 6. The V gene's germline CDR1 is DFQATT and CDR2 SNEGSKA (reference sequence).

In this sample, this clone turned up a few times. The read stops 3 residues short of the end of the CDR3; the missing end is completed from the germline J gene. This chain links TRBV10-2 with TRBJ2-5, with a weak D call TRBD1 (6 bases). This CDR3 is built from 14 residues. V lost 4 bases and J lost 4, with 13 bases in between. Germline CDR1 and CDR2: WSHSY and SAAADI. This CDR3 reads CASSGNRVAETQYF. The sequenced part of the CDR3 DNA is TGCGCCAGCAGTGGGAACAGGGTAGCAGAGACC.

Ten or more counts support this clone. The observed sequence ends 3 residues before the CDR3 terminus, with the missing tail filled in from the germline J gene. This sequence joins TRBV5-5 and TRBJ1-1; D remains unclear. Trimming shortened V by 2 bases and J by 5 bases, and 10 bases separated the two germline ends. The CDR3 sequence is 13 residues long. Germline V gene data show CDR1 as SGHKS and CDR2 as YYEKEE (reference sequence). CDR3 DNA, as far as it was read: TGTGCCAGCAGCTTCCCGGGGAGGACTGAA. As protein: CASSFPGRTE. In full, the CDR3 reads CASSFPGRTEAFF.

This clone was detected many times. CDR3 DNA (partial): TGCAGTGCTCCCTACCCGAACACCGGGGAG. It translates to CSAPYPNTGE. The whole CDR3 sequence reads CSAPYPNTGELFF. V and J are TRBV20-1 and TRBJ2-2; no firm D call. The read comes to an end 3 residues before the CDR3 does, leaving the germline J gene to fill in the end. The V end lost 5 bases, the J end lost 0 bases, and 7 bases lay between the germline ends. This CDR3 spans 13 amino acids. Germline CDR1 DFQATT, CDR2 SNEGSKA (reference sequence).